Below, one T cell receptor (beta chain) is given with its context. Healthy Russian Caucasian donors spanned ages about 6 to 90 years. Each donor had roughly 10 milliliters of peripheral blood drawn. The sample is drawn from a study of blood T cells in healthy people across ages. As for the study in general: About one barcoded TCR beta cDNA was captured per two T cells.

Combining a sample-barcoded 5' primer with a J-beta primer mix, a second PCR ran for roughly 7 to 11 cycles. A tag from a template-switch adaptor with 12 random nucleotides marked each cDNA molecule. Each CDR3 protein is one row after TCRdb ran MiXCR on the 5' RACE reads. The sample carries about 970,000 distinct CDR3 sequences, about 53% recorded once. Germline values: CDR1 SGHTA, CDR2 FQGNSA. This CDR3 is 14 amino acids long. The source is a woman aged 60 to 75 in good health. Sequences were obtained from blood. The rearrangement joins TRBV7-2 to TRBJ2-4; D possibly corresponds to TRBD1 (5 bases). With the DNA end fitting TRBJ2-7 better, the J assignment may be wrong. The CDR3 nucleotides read TGTGCCAGCAGCTTAGATCCAGGGTTCGACGAGCAGTACTTC. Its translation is CASSLDPGFDEQYF.